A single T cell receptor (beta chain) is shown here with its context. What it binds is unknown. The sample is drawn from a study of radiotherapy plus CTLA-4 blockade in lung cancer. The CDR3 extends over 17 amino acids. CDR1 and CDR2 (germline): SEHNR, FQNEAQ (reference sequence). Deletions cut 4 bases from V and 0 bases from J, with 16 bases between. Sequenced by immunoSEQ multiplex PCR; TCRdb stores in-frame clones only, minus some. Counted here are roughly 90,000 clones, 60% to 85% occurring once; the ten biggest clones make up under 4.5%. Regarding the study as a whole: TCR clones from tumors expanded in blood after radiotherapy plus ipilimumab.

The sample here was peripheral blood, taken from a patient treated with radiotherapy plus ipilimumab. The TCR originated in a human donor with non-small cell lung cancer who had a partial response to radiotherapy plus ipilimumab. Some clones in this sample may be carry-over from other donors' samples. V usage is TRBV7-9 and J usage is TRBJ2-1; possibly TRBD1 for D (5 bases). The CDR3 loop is CASSSQVGPSSYNEQFF. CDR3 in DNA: TGTGCCAGCAGCTCCCAAGTGGGGCCCAGCTCCTACAATGAGCAGTTCTTC.